This TCR beta chain was documented in a study of control samples from healthy donors and cancer patients. Germline CDR1 reads MDHEN; CDR2 reads SYDVKM. This CDR3 is 15 amino acids long. Trimming shortened V by 6 bases and J by 2 bases, and 17 bases separated the two germline ends. Clones were sequenced by immunoSEQ multiplex PCR, and TCRdb holds only the in-frame ones, with some missing. The sample includes about 150,000 clones, roughly 93% of them seen just once. The chain has TRBV28 and TRBJ2-7; perhaps TRBD1 as D (6 bases). The receptor was isolated from a man aged 18 to 30 in good health. Sequences were obtained from blood. CDR3 nucleotide sequence: TGTGCCAGCAGCTTAAGACAGGAGGTTCCCTACGAGCAGTACTTC. Translating gives CASSLRQEVPYEQYF. The full variable domain, in which reference TRBV28 and TRBJ2-7 provide the parts outside the CDR3, is DVKVTQSSRYLVKRTGEKVFLECVQDMDHENMFWYRQDPGLGLRLIYFSYDVKMKEKGDIPEGYSVSREKKERFSLILESASTNQTSMYLCASSLRQEVPYEQYFGPGTRLTVT.